Listed here is a single T cell receptor (beta chain). This entry is derived from a study of cytomegalovirus exposure and HLA in healthy donors. V lost 2 bases and J lost 4, with 15 bases in between. CDR1 is SGHRS and CDR2 is YFSETQ in the germline V gene. This CDR3 region has 16 residues. Produced via immunoSEQ multiplex PCR; TCRdb's table is partial and in-frame only. Here the sample spans under 200,000 clones, about four fifths being singletons. Sequencing was done on a sample of PBMCs. The TCR sequence derives from a man younger than 30 in good health and CMV-seropositive. The chain carries TRBV5-1 and TRBJ2-2; TRBD2 might be the D (5 bases). CDR3 protein: CASSFPSGGPTGELFF. CDR3 in DNA: TGCGCCAGCAGCTTCCCGAGTGGCGGGCCCACCGGGGAGCTGTTTTTT.